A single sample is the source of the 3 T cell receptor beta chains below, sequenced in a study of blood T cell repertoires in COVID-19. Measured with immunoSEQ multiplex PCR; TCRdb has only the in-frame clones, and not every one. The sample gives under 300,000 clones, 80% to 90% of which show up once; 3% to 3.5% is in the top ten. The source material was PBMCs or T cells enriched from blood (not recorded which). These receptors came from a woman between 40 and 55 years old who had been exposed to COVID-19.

CDR3 sequence (DNA): TGTGCCAGTAGTGTCACTTCCCCTCAGCCCCAGCATTTT. Translation: CASSVTSPQPQHF. The chain joins TRBV19 to TRBJ1-5; D is ambiguous. Trimming shortened V by 5 bases and J by 6 bases, and 11 bases separated the two germline ends. Per the germline V gene, CDR1 is LNHDA and CDR2 is SQIVND (reference sequence). The CDR3 is 13 amino acids.

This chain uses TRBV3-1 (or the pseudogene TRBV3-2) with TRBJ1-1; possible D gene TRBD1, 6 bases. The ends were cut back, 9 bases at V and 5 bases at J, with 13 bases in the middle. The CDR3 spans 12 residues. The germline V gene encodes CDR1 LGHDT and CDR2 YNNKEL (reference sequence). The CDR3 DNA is TGTGCCAGTCGTCTAGGGGGAACTGAAGCTTTCTTT. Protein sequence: CASRLGGTEAFF.

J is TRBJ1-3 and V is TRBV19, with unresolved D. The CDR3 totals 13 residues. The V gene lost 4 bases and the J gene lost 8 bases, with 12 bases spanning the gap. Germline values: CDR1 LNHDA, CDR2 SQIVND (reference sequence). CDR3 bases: TGTGCCAGTAGTAAAGAAAGCGGCTACACCATATATTTT. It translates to CASSKESGYTIYF.